This T cell receptor (beta chain) was obtained from a study of regulatory T cells in long-lasting Graves disease. Time point of the sample: newly diagnosed GD, antithyroid drugs for less than 3 months. After RNA was extracted from PBMCs, the TCR library was made from it. V lost 2 bases and J lost 9, with 17 bases in between. The CDR3 sequence is 15 residues long. From germline, CDR1 is LGHNA and CDR2 YNFKEQ. CDR3 regions were amplified by Arm-PCR using iRepertoire HTBI primers to build TCR beta libraries. TCRdb passed the multiplex PCR reads through MiXCR, listing each CDR3 protein once. The sample comprises 450,000 to 600,000 distinct CDR3 sequences, approximately 13% of which are singletons, and roughly 10% rests with the top ten. The sample also formed part of further work on T cells in Graves' hyperthyroidism and ophthalmopathy.

The chain carries TRBV4-2 and TRBJ2-1; a weak D match, TRBD2 (6 bases). Sample: peripheral blood mononuclear cells (PBMCs), taken at new diagnosis, from a patient treated with antithyroid drugs. This receptor was taken from a man aged 25 to 40 with Graves disease. The CDR3 DNA follows: TGTGCCAGCAGCCAATCAAATCAGGGAGGCACTGAGCAGTTCTTC. Its protein is CASSQSNQGGTEQFF.